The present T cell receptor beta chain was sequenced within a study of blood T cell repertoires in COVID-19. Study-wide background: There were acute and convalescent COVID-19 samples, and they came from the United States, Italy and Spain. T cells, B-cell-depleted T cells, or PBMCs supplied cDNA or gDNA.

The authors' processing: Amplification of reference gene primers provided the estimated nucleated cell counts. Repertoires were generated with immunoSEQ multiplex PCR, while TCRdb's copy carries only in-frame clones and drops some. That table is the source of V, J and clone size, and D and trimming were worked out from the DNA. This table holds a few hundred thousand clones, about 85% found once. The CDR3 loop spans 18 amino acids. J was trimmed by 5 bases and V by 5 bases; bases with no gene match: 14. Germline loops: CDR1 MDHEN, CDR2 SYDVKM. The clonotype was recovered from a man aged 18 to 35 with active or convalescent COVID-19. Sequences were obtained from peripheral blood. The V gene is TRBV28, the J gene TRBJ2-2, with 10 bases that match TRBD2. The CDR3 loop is CASSPHQGLASQTGELFF. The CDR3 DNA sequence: TGTGCCAGCAGTCCCCACCAGGGACTAGCGAGTCAAACCGGGGAGCTGTTTTTT.